The 21 T cell receptor beta chains presented below share a single source sample, sequenced in a study of shared clonotypes between healthy human individuals. The repertoire was sequenced with immunoSEQ multiplex PCR; TCRdb's copy has only in-frame clones and lacks some. The table lists roughly 810,000 clones, just over 95% of them singletons. Naive CD8 isolation took CD45RO-negative cells positively selected for CCR7 and excluded terminally differentiated effector memory CD45RA+ cells. The sequenced sample was naive CD8+ T cells sorted from blood. Source of these receptors: a man aged 30 to 45 in good health.

The CDR3 loop reads CASSFSGDGSYEQYF. As DNA, the CDR3 is TGTGCCAGCAGTTTCTCGGGGGACGGTTCCTACGAGCAGTACTTC. The rearrangement links TRBV27 to TRBJ2-7; perhaps TRBD2 as D (6 bases). Germline-derived CDR1 and CDR2 are MNHEY and SMNVEV (reference sequence). V shed 3 bases and J shed 1 base, with 13 bases lying between them. This CDR3 is 15 amino acids long.

The rearrangement links TRBV7-8 to TRBJ2-7; 7 positions agree with TRBD2. V shed 5 bases and J 4 bases; nucleotides not matched to a gene: 11. From germline, CDR1 is SGHVS and CDR2 FQNEAQ. This CDR3 region has 15 residues. For the CDR3, the DNA is TGTGCCAGCAGCCAAGACAGTAGCGGGCGGTACGAGCAGTACTTC. Protein product: CASSQDSSGRYEQYF.

This rearrangement joins TRBV11-2 to TRBJ2-3, with 10 nucleotides matching TRBD1. This CDR3 spans 15 amino acids. CDR1 and CDR2 from the germline V gene are SGHAT and FQNNGV. J was trimmed by 3 bases and V by 6 bases; bases with no gene match: 6. The DNA for the CDR3 is TGTGCCAGCAGATACCGGGACAGGGGAACAGATACGCAGTATTTT. Its translation is CASRYRDRGTDTQYF.

The chain employs TRBV13 and TRBJ1-2; D might be TRBD1 (6 bases). In germline, CDR1 is PRHDT, CDR2 FYEKMQ (reference sequence). This CDR3 contains 16 residues. Trimming shortened V by 4 bases and J by 4 bases, and 19 bases separated the two germline ends. Written as DNA, the CDR3 is TGTGCCAGCAGCTCCCAAACAGGGAACAACTTCTATGGCTACACCTTC. Translated, it gives CASSSQTGNNFYGYTF.

V is TRBV7-2 and J is TRBJ1-2, with 7 nucleotides matching TRBD1. The CDR3 runs 14 residues. Germline CDR1 is SGHTA and CDR2 is FQGNSA. V gave up 3 bases and J gave up 3 bases; unmatched junction bases: 4. CDR3 DNA sequence: TGTGCCAGCAGCTTGGGGGACAGCTACTATGGCTACACCTTC. Encoded protein: CASSLGDSYYGYTF.

V is TRBV5-6 and J is TRBJ2-7, with D possibly matching TRBD1 (6 bases). The V gene's germline CDR1 is SGHDT and CDR2 YYEEEE. Trimming removed 7 bases at V and 4 bases at J, with 18 bases between. The CDR3 sequence is 14 residues long. The CDR3 coding sequence is TGTGCCAGCTCAGTCGGCAGGGGCTTGTACGAGCAGTACTTC. Amino acids: CASSVGRGLYEQYF.

The V call is TRBV2, the J call TRBJ2-7; 9 nucleotides match TRBD2. CDR1 and CDR2 (germline): SNHLY, FYNNEI. The junction had 8 bases not matched to a gene; V was cut back by 5 bases and J by 6 bases. The CDR3 contains 14 residues. Here the CDR3 reads CASSRGLAGFEQYF. The DNA for the CDR3 is TGTGCCAGCAGTAGGGGGCTAGCGGGATTCGAGCAGTACTTC.

The rearrangement joins TRBV2 to TRBJ1-5; no reliable D call. The CDR3 runs to 15 residues. Trimming left V 3 bases short and J 0 bases short, with 9 bases between. The germline CDR1 and CDR2 sequences are SNHLY and FYNNEI. The CDR3 DNA follows: TGTGCCAGCAGTGATAGACCCTATAGCAATCAGCCCCAGCATTTT. This encodes CASSDRPYSNQPQHF.

The chain has TRBV27 and TRBJ2-7, with 13 bases aligning to TRBD2. V trimming: 4 bases; J trimming: 7 bases; junction bases outside the gene matches: 4. The CDR3 is 14 amino acids. Germline loops: CDR1 MNHEY, CDR2 SMNVEV (reference sequence). This CDR3 reads CASSSGLAGVEQYF. The CDR3 coding sequence is TGTGCCAGCAGTTCCGGACTAGCGGGAGTTGAGCAGTACTTC.

This rearrangement joins TRBV7-9 to TRBJ2-7; no firm D call. Germline-derived CDR1 and CDR2 are SEHNR and FQNEAQ (reference sequence). Between the trimmed V and J ends, which lost 5 bases and 2 bases, there was a span of 7 bases. The CDR3 runs 12 residues. The CDR3 spells CASSHQPYEQYF. CDR3 in DNA: TGTGCCAGCAGCCATCAGCCCTACGAGCAGTACTTC.

The chain carries TRBV28 and TRBJ2-7, with 12 bases identical to TRBD2. This CDR3 comprises 18 residues. The V gene end was trimmed by 1 base and the J gene end by 7 bases; junction bases not matched to a gene: 14. The germline V gene has CDR1 MDHEN and CDR2 SYDVKM. The CDR3 reads CASSLSLAGGPGYLEQYF. The CDR3 coding sequence is TGTGCCAGCAGTTTATCCCTAGCGGGAGGGCCGGGGTACCTGGAGCAGTACTTC. The whole variable domain, filled in from reference TRBV28 and TRBJ2-7, reads DVKVTQSSRYLVKRTGEKVFLECVQDMDHENMFWYRQDPGLGLRLIYFSYDVKMKEKGDIPEGYSVSREKKERFSLILESASTNQTSMYLCASSLSLAGGPGYLEQYFGPGTRLTVT.

The CDR3 loop is CASKGGVSYNEQFF. CDR3 DNA sequence: TGTGCCAGCAAAGGGGGAGTGTCATACAATGAGCAGTTCTTC. The chain carries TRBV27 and TRBJ2-1, with D tentatively TRBD1 (6 bases). The CDR3 length is 14 residues. Per germline, CDR1 MNHEY and CDR2 SMNVEV (reference sequence). Between the trimmed V and J ends, which lost 7 bases and 4 bases, there was a span of 14 bases.

J is TRBJ2-1 and V is TRBV7-2; 9 bases match TRBD2. The CDR3 is 16 residues long. CDR1 SGHTA and CDR2 FQGNSA come from the germline V gene. After removal of 7 bases from V and 3 bases from J, the junction contained 10 bases not matched to a gene. DNA for the CDR3: TGTGCCAGCACCCCCGTGGCGGGAGGGTACTACAATGAGCAGTTCTTC. It yields the protein CASTPVAGGYYNEQFF.

The chain employs TRBV5-1 and TRBJ2-3, with D uncertain. V dropped 0 bases and J dropped 0 bases, with 8 bases sitting between them. The length of the CDR3 is 15 residues. From germline, CDR1 is SGHRS and CDR2 YFSETQ. CDR3 protein: CASSLGEVSTDTQYF. The CDR3 nucleotides read TGCGCCAGCAGCTTGGGGGAAGTAAGCACAGATACGCAGTATTTT.

The chain joins TRBV28 to TRBJ1-2; 7 bases align to TRBD1. Germline lookup yields CDR1 MDHEN and CDR2 SYDVKM. The CDR3 totals 15 residues. V shed 8 bases, J shed 1 base, and the junction held 10 bases outside the gene matches. The CDR3 sequence: CASSTDRIVNYGYTF. CDR3 DNA sequence: TGTGCCAGCTCCACGGACAGGATTGTTAACTATGGCTACACCTTC.

The chain uses TRBV28 and TRBJ1-1; 8 nucleotides match TRBD1. The CDR3 is 13 amino acids. V gave up 3 bases and J gave up 7 bases; unmatched junction bases: 4. The germline V gene has CDR1 MDHEN and CDR2 SYDVKM. The CDR3 region is CASSLGQEVEAFF. CDR3 DNA sequence: TGTGCCAGCAGTTTGGGACAGGAGGTTGAAGCTTTCTTT.

In the case of this clone: Additional DNA sequences in this sample encode the identical CDR3. This chain connects TRBV14 to TRBJ1-1; D is undetermined. This CDR3 region has 13 residues. V dropped 3 bases and J dropped 0 bases, with 5 bases sitting between them. CDR1 SGHDN and CDR2 FVKESK come from the germline V gene. CDR3 protein: CASSHLMNTEAFF. Written as DNA, the CDR3 is TGTGCCAGCAGCCACCTTATGAACACTGAAGCTTTCTTT.

The chain is built from TRBV29-1 and TRBJ2-2; 7 bases are a match to TRBD2. The CDR3 is 14 amino acids. CDR1 is SQVTM, CDR2 ANQGSEA, per germline. The junction had 6 bases not matched to a gene; V was cut back by 7 bases and J by 1 base. CDR3 amino acids: CSAASGVNTGELFF. CDR3 sequence (DNA): TGCAGCGCAGCAAGCGGGGTGAACACCGGGGAGCTGTTTTTT.

J is TRBJ2-7 and V is TRBV9; unclear D gene. The ends were cut back, 5 bases at V and 0 bases at J, with 9 bases in the middle. The CDR3 loop spans 13 amino acids. Germline loops: CDR1 SGDLS, CDR2 YYNGEE. The CDR3 coding sequence is TGTGCCAGCAGTTATTCTGGCTCCTACGAGCAGTACTTC. Residues: CASSYSGSYEQYF. The complete variable domain, with remaining parts taken from reference TRBV9 and TRBJ2-7, reads DSGVTQTPKHLITATGQRVTLRCSPRSGDLSVYWYQQSLDQGLQFLIQYYNGEERAKGNILERFSAQQFPDLHSELNLSSLELGDSALYFCASSYSGSYEQYFGPGTRLTVT.

The rearrangement uses TRBV4-3 and TRBJ1-2; maybe TRBD1 (6 bases). The CDR3 loop spans 15 amino acids. The germline V and J ends were trimmed by 0 bases and 0 bases, with 8 bases remaining between them. In germline, CDR1 is LGHNA, CDR2 YSLEER. The chain's CDR3 is CASSQETGPNYGYTF. The CDR3 nucleotides are TGCGCCAGCAGCCAAGAGACAGGACCTAACTATGGCTACACCTTC.

The rearrangement uses TRBV4-3 and TRBJ2-7; TRBD1 aligns across 8 bases. With V trimmed by 1 base and J by 0 bases, 5 bases remained unmatched. This CDR3 contains 16 residues. The germline CDR1 and CDR2 sequences are LGHNA and YSLEER. CDR3 protein: CASSQADGTGSYEQYF. CDR3 nucleotide sequence: TGCGCCAGCAGCCAAGCGGATGGGACAGGCTCCTACGAGCAGTACTTC.